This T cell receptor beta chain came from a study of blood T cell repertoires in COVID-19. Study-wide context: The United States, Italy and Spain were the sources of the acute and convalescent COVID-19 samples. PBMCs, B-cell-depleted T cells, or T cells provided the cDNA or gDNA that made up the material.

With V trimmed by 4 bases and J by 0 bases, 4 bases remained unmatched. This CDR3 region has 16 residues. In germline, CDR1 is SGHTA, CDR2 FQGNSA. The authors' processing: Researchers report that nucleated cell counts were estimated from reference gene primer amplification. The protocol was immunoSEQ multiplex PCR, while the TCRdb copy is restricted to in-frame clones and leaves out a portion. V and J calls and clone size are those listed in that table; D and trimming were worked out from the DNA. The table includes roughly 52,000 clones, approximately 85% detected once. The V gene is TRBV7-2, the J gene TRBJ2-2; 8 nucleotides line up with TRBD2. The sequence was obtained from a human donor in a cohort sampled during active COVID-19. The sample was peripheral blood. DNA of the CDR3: TGTGCCAGCAGCTCAACTAGCGGCGCGAACACCGGGGAGCTGTTTTTT. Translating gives CASSSTSGANTGELFF.